The next 17 T cell receptor beta chains were all read from a single sample in a study of cytomegalovirus exposure and HLA in healthy donors. PCR amplification relied on 60 Vbeta primers (plus 13 Jbeta primers). Sequencing was performed with immunoSEQ multiplex PCR; in TCRdb, only in-frame clones are kept and a portion is missing. There are about 110,000 clones in the sample; approximately 71% occur only once, and roughly 8% lies in the top ten. The source material was PBMCs. The receptors shown here come from a middle-aged man in good health and CMV-seronegative.

This clone was detected only once. V usage is TRBV4-3 and J usage is TRBJ1-2; the D is unclear. This CDR3 comprises 15 residues. Germline loops: CDR1 LGHNA, CDR2 YSLEER. V lost 0 bases and J lost 4, with 12 bases in between. Written as DNA, the CDR3 is TGCGCCAGCAGCCAAGATCGGCGGGGAGCCTATGGCTACACCTTC. This sequence encodes CASSQDRRGAYGYTF.

This clone appeared a few times. This chain joins TRBV19 and TRBJ2-7, with TRBD1 as a possible D gene (7 bases). This CDR3 comprises 15 residues. V was shortened by 6 bases and J by 3 bases, with 18 bases between the two germline ends. Germline values: CDR1 LNHDA, CDR2 SQIVND (reference sequence). The CDR3 nucleotides read TGTGCCAGTAGCAACCGCGGCAGGGGGGTCTACGAGCAGTACTTC. It is translated as CASSNRGRGVYEQYF.

This clone appeared a single time. This chain uses TRBV29-1 with TRBJ2-1; 10 nucleotides match TRBD2. V shed 3 bases, J shed 8 bases, and the junction held 10 bases outside the gene matches. This CDR3 region has 15 residues. In germline, CDR1 is SQVTM, CDR2 ANQGSEA. The CDR3, as DNA: TGCAGCGTTGATCCTCTAGCGGGGGTTGTGGATGAGCAGTTCTTC. It is translated as CSVDPLAGVVDEQFF.

This clone was detected a few times. The chain has TRBV6-5 and TRBJ2-1; 9 bases are shared with TRBD1. The junction had 10 bases not matched to a gene; V was cut back by 3 bases and J by 10 bases. The CDR3 is 15 residues long. The germline gives CDR1 MNHEY, CDR2 SVGAGI. This CDR3 is CASSYLRQGVGEQFF. The CDR3 region has the DNA TGTGCCAGCAGTTATCTGAGACAGGGGGTTGGCGAGCAGTTCTTC.

This clone appeared a few times. The J gene is TRBJ2-5, the V gene TRBV10-3; D is possibly TRBD1 (5 bases). Per germline, CDR1 ENHRY and CDR2 SYGVKD. This CDR3 is built from 15 residues. V dropped 6 bases and J dropped 2 bases, with 16 bases sitting between them. CDR3 nucleotides: TGTGCCATCAGATTGGGTGGGGCAGGGCAAGAGACCCAGTACTTC. Its translation: CAIRLGGAGQETQYF.

The chain recombines TRBV9 with TRBJ1-5; no firm D call. Deletions cut 2 bases from V and 4 bases from J, with 7 bases between. The germline V gene encodes CDR1 SGDLS and CDR2 YYNGEE. The CDR3 totals 13 residues. The CDR3 coding sequence is TGTGCCAGCAGCGTTGAGGAGAATCAGCCCCAGCATTTT. It translates to CASSVEENQPQHF.

The rearrangement uses TRBV7-9 and TRBJ2-3, with TRBD1 matching 7 bases. CDR1 and CDR2 from the germline V gene are SEHNR and FQNEAQ (reference sequence). Trimming at V came to 3 bases and at J to 2 bases, leaving 2 bases not matched to a gene. The CDR3 loop spans 14 amino acids. CDR3 DNA sequence: TGTGCCAGCAGCTTGACAGGGAACACAGATACGCAGTATTTT. This sequence encodes CASSLTGNTDTQYF.

The V call is TRBV28, the J call TRBJ1-2; D is perhaps TRBD1 (5 bases). This CDR3 has 13 amino acids. V dropped 6 bases and J dropped 6 bases, with 14 bases sitting between them. CDR1 is MDHEN, CDR2 SYDVKM, per germline. In DNA, the CDR3 is TGTGCCAGCAGCCTAAAGGGGTTTGATGGCTACACCTTC. Amino acid sequence: CASSLKGFDGYTF.

This clone has a handful of counts. The V and J genes are TRBV4-1 and TRBJ2-7; D ambiguous. Germline V CDR1 and CDR2: MGHRA, YSYEKL. This CDR3 contains 16 residues. V lost 1 base to trimming and J lost 2 bases, with 15 bases between them. CDR3 loop: CASSQVAATPTYEQYF. CDR3 in DNA: TGCGCCAGCAGCCAAGTCGCGGCAACCCCGACCTACGAGCAGTACTTC.

V is TRBV14 and J is TRBJ1-1; 8 bases are shared with TRBD1. There are 16 residues in the CDR3. The J segment lost 0 bases and the V segment lost 0 bases, leaving 3 bases of the junction unmatched. CDR1 and CDR2 from the germline V gene are SGHDN and FVKESK. CDR3 DNA sequence: TGTGCCAGCAGCCAAGATTACAGGGGGATGAACACTGAAGCTTTCTTT. This sequence encodes CASSQDYRGMNTEAFF. Full variable domain (rest looked up from reference TRBV14 and TRBJ1-1): EAGVTQFPSHSVIEKGQTVTLRCDPISGHDNLYWYRRVMGKEIKFLLHFVKESKQDESGMPNNRFLAERTGGTYSTLKVQPAELEDSGVYFCASSQDYRGMNTEAFFGQGTRLTVV.

V gene TRBV19 combines with J gene TRBJ2-5; the D gene is possibly TRBD2 (7 bases). The germline gives CDR1 LNHDA, CDR2 SQIVND (reference sequence). Trimming took 1 base from V and 2 from J, leaving 11 bases between them. The CDR3 totals 15 residues. The CDR3 DNA reads as TGTGCCAGTAGTATAGTAGGGGGACTACAAGAGACCCAGTACTTC. This codes for CASSIVGGLQETQYF. Variable domain in full (rest from reference TRBV19 and TRBJ2-5): DGGITQSPKYLFRKEGQNVTLSCEQNLNHDAMYWYRQDPGQGLRLIYYSQIVNDFQKGDIAEGYSVSREKKESFPLTVTSAQKNPTAFYLCASSIVGGLQETQYFGPGTRLLVL.

This clone was detected only a few times. One end of the junction varies from germline; a read error may be responsible. The J gene is TRBJ2-5, the V gene TRBV7-9; D unclear. In germline, CDR1 is SEHNR, CDR2 FQNEAQ (reference sequence). There are 8 residues in the CDR3. The CDR3 DNA reads TGTGCCAGCAGCTTTGAGGACTTC. This encodes CASSFEDF.

A few counts support this clone. The J gene is TRBJ1-4, the V gene TRBV2; D is unclear. Between the trimmed V and J ends, which lost 3 bases and 5 bases, there was a span of 13 bases. The CDR3 runs 15 residues. Germline CDR1 is SNHLY and CDR2 is FYNNEI. The CDR3 sequence: CASSDRGLTNEKLFF. The CDR3, as DNA: TGTGCCAGCAGTGACCGGGGTCTTACGAATGAAAAACTGTTTTTT.

This clone was seen only a few times. This chain connects TRBV13 to TRBJ2-5, with 8 bases lining up with TRBD2. Matching the DNA end better, TRBJ2-7 makes the J call doubtful. CDR3 length equals 15 residues. Germline CDR1 and CDR2: PRHDT and FYEKMQ (reference sequence). The CDR3 region has the DNA TGTGCCAGCAGCTTAGAAGGGACTAGACCCTACGAGCAGTACTTC. Amino acid sequence: CASSLEGTRPYEQYF.

This clone turned up a few times. The chain joins TRBV4-3 to TRBJ1-1; D call uncertain. Germline CDR1 is LGHNA and CDR2 is YSLEER. This CDR3 has 14 residues. The V end was cut by 4 bases, the J end by 6 bases, with 15 bases between. The CDR3, as DNA: TGCGCCAGCAGCCCCGGAGCTACACAAGCTGAAGCTTTCTTT. Residues: CASSPGATQAEAFF.

This sequence joins TRBV5-1 and TRBJ1-1; possible D gene TRBD1, 5 bases. The CDR3 runs 14 residues. Germline CDR1 reads SGHRS; CDR2 reads YFSETQ. The V and J ends lost 4 bases and 1 base respectively, with 11 bases between them. The CDR3 DNA reads as TGCGCCAGCAGCACATACCAGGGGAACACTGAAGCTTTCTTT. Protein: CASSTYQGNTEAFF.

This clone was seen only once. CDR3 amino acids: CASSLWDRPYEQYF. The CDR3 DNA sequence: TGTGCCAGCTCATTGTGGGACAGACCCTACGAGCAGTACTTC. The V call is TRBV18, the J call TRBJ2-7, with 7 bases fitting TRBD1. Per the germline V gene, CDR1 is KGHSH and CDR2 is LQKENI. Trimming removed 5 bases from V and 2 bases from J; junction bases left unmatched: 6. This CDR3 has 14 amino acids.